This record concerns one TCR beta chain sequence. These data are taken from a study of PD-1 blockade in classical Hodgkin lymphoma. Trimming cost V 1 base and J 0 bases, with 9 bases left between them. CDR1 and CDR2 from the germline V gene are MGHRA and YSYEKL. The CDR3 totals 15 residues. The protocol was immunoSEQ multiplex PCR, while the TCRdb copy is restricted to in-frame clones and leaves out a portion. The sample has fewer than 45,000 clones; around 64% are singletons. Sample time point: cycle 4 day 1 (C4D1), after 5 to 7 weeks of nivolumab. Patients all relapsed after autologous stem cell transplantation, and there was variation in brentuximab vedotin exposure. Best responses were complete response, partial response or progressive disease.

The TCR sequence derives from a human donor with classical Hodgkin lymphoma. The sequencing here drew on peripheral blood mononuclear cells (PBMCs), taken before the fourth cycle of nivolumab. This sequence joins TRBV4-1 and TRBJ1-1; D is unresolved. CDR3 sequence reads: CASSQARTVNTEAFF. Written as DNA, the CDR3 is TGCGCCAGCAGCCAAGCGCGGACGGTGAACACTGAAGCTTTCTTT.